One T cell receptor beta chain is described in this entry. What it binds is not known. V was clipped by 1 base and J by 6 bases, with 15 bases between them. Germline V lookup: CDR1 MGHRA, CDR2 YSYEKL. The CDR3 runs 16 residues. This record comes from a study of cytomegalovirus exposure and HLA in healthy donors. Study-level results: Earlier results showed most TCR beta V segments being productive about 90% or about 30% of the time. The study flagged approximately 180 TCR beta chains as cytomegalovirus-associated. Looking again later, the authors saw that most CMV-associated TCR beta chains seemed HLA-restricted. High specificity and sensitivity for cytomegalovirus status were reported for the classifier.

With 60 Vbeta and 13 Jbeta primers, the PCR was carried out. Generated by immunoSEQ multiplex PCR, the TCRdb table keeps only in-frame clones and is missing some. The data show some 76,000 clones, and the top ten clones hold around 5%. The chain carries TRBV4-1 and TRBJ1-4; D unclear. What was sequenced was PBMCs. This TCR came from a man aged 40-49 years in good health and CMV-seronegative. In DNA form, the CDR3 reads TGCGCCAGCAGCCAAGTTAGCCGGAACGCGGATGAAAAACTGTTTTTT. Its protein is CASSQVSRNADEKLFF.